This T cell receptor beta chain derives from a study of blood T cell repertoires in COVID-19. As for the study in general: The United States, Italy and Spain provided the acute and convalescent COVID-19 samples.

Germline trimming cut 4 bases from V and 2 bases from J; bases unmatched to any gene: 4. This CDR3 contains 14 residues. Germline CDR1 reads KGHSH; CDR2 reads LQKENI. Authors' analysis steps: Estimation of nucleated cell counts was performed using reference gene primer amplification. Sequencing used immunoSEQ multiplex PCR; TCRdb keeps in-frame clones, though not all of them. V and J calls and clone size come straight from that table; D and trimming were deduced from the DNA. The sample holds 300,000 to 450,000 clones, approximately 88% seen once. Seattle participants joined during active infection and were tracked over time. This clone showed up just a few times.

The material sequenced was peripheral blood. The V call is TRBV18, the J call TRBJ2-7, with 8 bases identical to TRBD1. The TCR sequence derives from a woman younger than 45 with COVID-19, enrolled during active disease. As DNA, the CDR3 is TGTGCCAGCTCACACGACAGGGGAGCCTACGAGCAGTACTTC. Translating it yields CASSHDRGAYEQYF.